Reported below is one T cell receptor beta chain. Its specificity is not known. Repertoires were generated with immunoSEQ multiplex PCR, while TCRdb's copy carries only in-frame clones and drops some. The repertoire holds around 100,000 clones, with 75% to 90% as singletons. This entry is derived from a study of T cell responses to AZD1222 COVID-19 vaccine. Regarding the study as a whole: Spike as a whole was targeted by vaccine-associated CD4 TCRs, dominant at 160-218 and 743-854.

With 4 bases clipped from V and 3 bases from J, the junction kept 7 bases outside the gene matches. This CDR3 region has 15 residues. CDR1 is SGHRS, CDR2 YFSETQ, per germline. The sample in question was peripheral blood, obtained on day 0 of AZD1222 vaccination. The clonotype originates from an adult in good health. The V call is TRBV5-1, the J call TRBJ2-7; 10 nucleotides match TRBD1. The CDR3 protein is CASSLKRTGGYEQYF. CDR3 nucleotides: TGCGCCAGCAGCCTCAAAAGGACAGGGGGCTACGAGCAGTACTTC. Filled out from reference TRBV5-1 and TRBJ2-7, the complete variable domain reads KAGVTQTPRYLIKTRGQQVTLSCSPISGHRSVSWYQQTPGQGLQFLFEYFSETQRNKGNFPGRFSGRQFSNSRSEMNVSTLELGDSALYLCASSLKRTGGYEQYFGPGTRLTVT.